This TCR beta chain was identified in a study of Graves' ophthalmopathy and Graves' hyperthyroidism. Regarding the study as a whole: Ophthalmopathy was separated from stable hyperthyroidism by a 13-signature model with 87.88% sensitivity and around 81% specificity.

RNA transcripts served as template for amplifying TCR beta CDR3 sequences. Second-round multiplex PCR came after a first-round RT-PCR that employed HTBI primers. A single record per CDR3 protein comes from TCRdb applying MiXCR to the multiplex PCR reads. This sample has more than 1,000,000 distinct CDR3 sequences; less than 45% occur once, and the top ten carry approximately 10%. This CDR3 region has 14 residues. CDR1 is SQVTM and CDR2 is ANQGSEA in the germline V gene. Trimming cost V 4 bases and J 5 bases, with 17 bases left between them. Other autoimmune diseases, uncontrolled infections, pregnancy or lactation ruled patients out of participation. This clonotype was observed many times. Its antigen is not known.

V is TRBV29-1 and J is TRBJ2-5; D perhaps matches TRBD2 (6 bases). The sequenced sample consisted of peripheral blood or thyroid tissue (not recorded which). The source of this sequence is an adult man with Graves' hyperthyroidism. For the CDR3, the DNA is TGCAGCGTTGTCTCGCGGGGCCTGGGGGAGACCCAGTACTTC. Translated, it gives CSVVSRGLGETQYF.